This T cell receptor beta chain was identified in a study of blood T cell repertoires in COVID-19. Study in general: Sites across the United States, Italy and Spain contributed samples from acute and convalescent COVID-19. In each case, the material was cDNA or gDNA derived from T cells, B-cell-depleted T cells, or PBMCs.

Seattle's enrolled individuals joined amid active infection and were then monitored longitudinally. This clone was observed a single time. The length of the CDR3 is 11 residues. Trimming shortened V by 5 bases and J by 6 bases, and 6 bases separated the two germline ends. The germline V gene encodes CDR1 LNHDA and CDR2 SQIVND (reference sequence). How the authors handled the data: Estimation of nucleated cell counts relied on the amplification of reference gene primers. Data came from immunoSEQ multiplex PCR; TCRdb stores just in-frame clones and leaves some out. That table gives V, J and clone size, and the DNA gave D and trimming. The table includes over 150,000 clones, approximately 86% detected once.

The genes are TRBV19 and TRBJ2-3; D is unclear. The receptor comes from a man in his 60s with COVID-19, enrolled during active disease. Sample: peripheral blood. CDR3 sequence: CASSLRDTQYF. Written as DNA, the CDR3 is TGTGCCAGTAGTTTGCGGGATACGCAGTATTTT. The full variable domain, in which reference TRBV19 and TRBJ2-3 provide the parts outside the CDR3, is DGGITQSPKYLFRKEGQNVTLSCEQNLNHDAMYWYRQDPGQGLRLIYYSQIVNDFQKGDIAEGYSVSREKKESFPLTVTSAQKNPTAFYLCASSLRDTQYFGPGTRLTVL.